Below are 8 T cell receptor beta chains sequenced from a single sample in a study of neoadjuvant anti-PD-1 for oral cavity cancer. Data came from immunoSEQ multiplex PCR; TCRdb stores just in-frame clones and leaves some out. This table holds about 16,000 clones, around two thirds found once. This material consisted of PBMCs, taken before nivolumab (anti-PD-1) treatment. Source of these receptors: a person aged 40-85 years with oral cavity squamous cell carcinoma.

The rearrangement uses TRBV13 and TRBJ2-5; unclear D gene. This CDR3 has 13 amino acids. Trimming took off 3 bases at V and 5 bases at J, with 10 bases between the two ends. Germline V gives CDR1 PRHDT, CDR2 FYEKMQ (reference sequence). The CDR3 coding sequence is TGTGCCAGCAGCTTCTTAGGGTTGGAGACCCAGTACTTC. Residues: CASSFLGLETQYF. The complete variable domain, with remaining parts taken from reference TRBV13 and TRBJ2-5, reads AAGVIQSPRHLIKEKRETATLKCYPIPRHDTVYWYQQGPGQDPQFLISFYEKMQSDKGSIPDRFSAQQFSDYHSELNMSSLELGDSALYFCASSFLGLETQYFGPGTRLLVL.

The chain employs TRBV7-2 and TRBJ2-3, with 12 nucleotides matching TRBD2. CDR3 size: 15 residues. Germline V gene lookup returns CDR1 SGHTA and CDR2 FQGNSA. With V trimmed by 1 base and J by 6 bases, 2 bases remained unmatched. CDR3 bases: TGTGCCAGCAGCTTAGGACTAGCGGGAGCTGATACGCAGTATTTT. Its protein product is CASSLGLAGADTQYF. Full variable domain (remainder filled in from reference TRBV7-2 and TRBJ2-3): GAGVSQSPSNKVTEKGKDVELRCDPISGHTALYWYRQSLGQGLEFLIYFQGNSAPDKSGLPSDRFSAERTGGSVSTLTIQRTQQEDSAVYLCASSLGLAGADTQYFGPGTRLTVL.

The chain links TRBV25-1 to TRBJ1-2; unclear D gene. The CDR3 runs to 15 residues. Germline CDR1 MGHDK, CDR2 SYGVNS. V was pared by 4 bases and J by 3 bases, with 15 bases between. CDR3 nucleotide sequence: TGTGCCAGCAGTGCGACCCTGGCCCCCCACTATGGCTACACCTTC. It encodes CASSATLAPHYGYTF.

The chain has TRBV7-2 and TRBJ2-7; 7 positions agree with TRBD2. The CDR3 covers 15 residues. The V and J ends lost 2 bases and 3 bases, in that order; junction bases with no gene match: 7. Germline V CDR1 and CDR2: SGHTA, FQGNSA. The CDR3 loop reads CASSLRASGHYEQYF. CDR3 nucleotide sequence: TGTGCCAGCAGCTTAAGAGCTAGCGGACACTACGAGCAGTACTTC.

This chain links TRBV6-6 with TRBJ1-1, with D unclear. The germline gives CDR1 MNHNY, CDR2 SVGAGI (reference sequence). The CDR3 has 12 residues. Deletions cut 0 bases from V and 10 bases from J, with 9 bases between. DNA of the CDR3: TGTGCCAGCAGTTACTCCGACGGCTTAGCTTTCTTT. Translation: CASSYSDGLAFF.

The gene calls are TRBV19 and TRBJ1-5, with D possibly matching TRBD1 (5 bases). From germline, CDR1 is LNHDA and CDR2 SQIVND (reference sequence). The V and J ends lost 8 bases and 2 bases respectively, with 28 bases between them. CDR3 size: 19 residues. The CDR3 region is CASSHALGTGTGGNQPQHF. The CDR3 DNA reads as TGTGCCAGTTCGCACGCCCTGGGGACGGGAACTGGGGGCAATCAGCCCCAGCATTTT.

This rearrangement joins TRBV10-3 to TRBJ2-3; 10 nucleotides align to TRBD2. CDR1 ENHRY and CDR2 SYGVKD come from the germline V gene. The trim removed 2 bases at V and 5 bases at J, leaving 10 bases unmatched. The CDR3 spans 17 residues. CDR3: CAISEVASGSVLDTQYF. The CDR3 coding sequence is TGTGCCATCAGTGAGGTGGCTAGCGGGAGCGTCTTAGATACGCAGTATTTT.

This clone was observed a few times. The gene calls are TRBV19 and TRBJ2-3, with 7 bases that match TRBD1. CDR1 and CDR2 from the germline V gene are LNHDA and SQIVND (reference sequence). The trim removed 3 bases at V and 2 bases at J, leaving 5 bases unmatched. The CDR3 consists of 15 residues. The chain's CDR3 is CASSISGQTTDTQYF. In DNA form, the CDR3 reads TGTGCCAGTAGTATCTCGGGACAGACCACAGATACGCAGTATTTT. Based on the CDR3 plus reference TRBV19 and TRBJ2-3, the full variable domain is DGGITQSPKYLFRKEGQNVTLSCEQNLNHDAMYWYRQDPGQGLRLIYYSQIVNDFQKGDIAEGYSVSREKKESFPLTVTSAQKNPTAFYLCASSISGQTTDTQYFGPGTRLTVL.